The clone carrying this T cell receptor beta chain was recorded a few times. The antigen remains unidentified. The V and J ends lost 3 bases and 3 bases, in that order; junction bases with no gene match: 4. Germline V CDR1 and CDR2: MDHEN, SYDVKM. This CDR3 is 14 amino acids long. TCRdb processed the RT-PCR reads anew with MiXCR; each CDR3 protein has one entry. The table shows about 800,000 distinct CDR3 sequences, with 21% occurring only once. The data originate from a study of response to subunit inactivated influenza vaccine. Study-level results: After each seasonal influenza vaccination, few new T cells are recruited, the authors suggested.

This specimen consisted of PBMCs from blood, obtained around 5 days after vaccination. The receptor comes from a man aged 50 to 60 who received an inactivated influenza vaccine. The V call is TRBV28, the J call TRBJ2-7; 8 nucleotides align to TRBD1. The CDR3 reads CASSLWDRIYEQYF. The CDR3 bases are TGTGCCAGCAGTTTGTGGGACAGGATCTACGAGCAGTACTTC.